Listed here is a single T cell receptor beta chain. Its cognate antigen has yet to be identified. Base qualities are missing; no much larger clone stands one base away. This entry comes from a study of T cell clones after liver transplantation (dated by TCRdb to the late 2010s). Study-wide context: The samples were obtained from ITN030ST, a randomized trial that attempted immunosuppression withdrawal within 2 years after liver transplantation. After a pre-transplant mixed lymphocyte reaction, TCRbeta sequencing was used to pinpoint donor-reactive T cell clones, which were subsequently tracked in post-transplant blood. Third party-reactive TCRbeta sequences were also identified from pre-transplant MLRs to serve as an antigen-independent comparator for donor-reactive sequences. Three of the eight recipients were HCV-positive; the others were transplanted for non-autoimmune, non-viral indications. Until randomization at 12-24 months post-transplant, subjects were given standard immunosuppression, with no induction therapy. Tolerance was defined as complete withdrawal of immunosuppression for at least one year without a rise in liver enzymes beyond twice the upper limit of normal. Blood samples were collected pre-transplant, pre-randomization before withdrawal, and post-randomization after either full withdrawal or failed withdrawal. The study cohort included 8 liver transplant recipients, of whom 3 were classified as tolerant and 5 as non-tolerant.

Frozen genomic DNA underwent high-throughput TCRbeta CDR3 sequencing by immunoSEQ, including PCR amplification, mapping, bias correction and internal controls. In the authors' own workflow: Only productive rearrangements were retained, and each unique TCRbeta sequence was defined by its CDR3 nucleotide sequence together with its V and J gene. For a sequence to be called donor-reactive, it needed a frequency of at least 0.01% and at least 5-fold expansion in CFSE-low cells compared with unstimulated pre-transplant cells. To ensure at least 90% detection power, minimum frequency thresholds were set for each subject based on that subject's lowest-template unstimulated sample. Jensen-Shannon divergence between the top 1000 TCRbeta sequences post-transplant and pre-transplant was used to measure repertoire turnover. Changes in detection of donor-reactive sequences were tested with two-sided Fisher's exact tests. The table comes from immuneACCESS by way of TCRdb, which keeps in-frame sequences with V and J called. Part of the clones is missing from these tables; in studies checked, under half for an unresolved V gene and the rest for unknown reasons. V and J calls and clone size are given by that table; D and trimming were obtained from the DNA. The sample data list several thousand clones, and over 75% of these were observed just once. The top ten clonotypes cover approximately 34% of the sample.

Looking up the germline V gene yields CDR1 SQVTM and CDR2 ANQGSEA. Including the terminal cysteine and phenylalanine, the CDR3 comprises 15 residues. CDR3 DNA only is kept here, 45 bases in frame from base 1. Germline trimming amounts to 6 bases on V and 1 base on J, with 11 as the count of junction bases outside the gene matches. Explained via the paper, the time point label denotes: pre-transplant. Thawed unstimulated PBMCs were stained for CD3, CD4 and CD8 and FACS-sorted into CD3+CD4+ and CD3+CD8+ populations. Each of the 8 studied subjects was randomized to immunosuppression withdrawal. The Qiagen DNeasy Blood and Tissue Kit was used to isolate genomic DNA. The paper as a whole reports these results and caveats: In most of the 8 subjects, circulating donor-reactive CD4 TCRbeta sequences decreased significantly after transplant, regardless of tolerance or HCV status. After accounting for repertoire turnover, donor-reactive detection was significantly reduced in 7 of 8 subjects for CD4 and 8 of 8 for CD8. Low numbers of available donor cells limited the measurable donor-reactive repertoire in two subjects. Conclusions were preliminary, limited by small, heterogeneous patient numbers and non-standardized post-transplant time points. Because allograft tissue specimens were not available, migration of donor-reactive T cells into the graft, rather than deletion, may have occurred. A greater decline was seen for donor-reactive sequences than for third party-reactive sequences, suggesting partial antigen-specific deletion unrelated to withdrawal success.

The chain joins TRBV29-1 to TRBJ1-1; 7 bases in the middle match TRBD1. This clonotype was sampled from a human donor who received a liver transplant. The material sequenced was CD8+ T cells from blood, taken before liver transplant. Here the CDR3 is given as CSVRGGAVRNTEAFF. The DNA sequence is as follows: TGCAGCGTCCGAGGGGGCGCGGTTAGGAACACTGAAGCTTTCTTT.